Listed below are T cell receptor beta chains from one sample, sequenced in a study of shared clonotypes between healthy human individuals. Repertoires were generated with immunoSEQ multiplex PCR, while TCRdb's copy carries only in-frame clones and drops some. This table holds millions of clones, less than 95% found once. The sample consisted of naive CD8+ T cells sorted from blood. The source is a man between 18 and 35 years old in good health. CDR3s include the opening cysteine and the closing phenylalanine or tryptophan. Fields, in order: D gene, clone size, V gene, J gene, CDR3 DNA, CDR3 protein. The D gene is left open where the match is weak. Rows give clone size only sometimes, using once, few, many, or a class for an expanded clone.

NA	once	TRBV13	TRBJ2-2	TGTGCCAGCAGCTCATCCAGCCTCGGCGGGGAGCTGTTTTTT	CASSSSSLGGELFF
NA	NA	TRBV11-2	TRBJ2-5	TGTGCCAGCAGCGGCAGGGGCCGGGTCGAGACCCAGTACTTC	CASSGRGRVETQYF
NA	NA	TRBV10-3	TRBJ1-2	TGTGCCATCAGTGACATCAGCTATGGCTACACCTTC	CAISDISYGYTF
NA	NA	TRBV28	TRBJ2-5	TGTGCCAGCAGTTCTGAAGGAGAGCAGTACTTC	CASSSEGEQYF
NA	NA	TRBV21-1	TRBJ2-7	TGTGCCGACCGGGACAGGGGCCTTAACGACTACGAGCAGTACTTC	CADRDRGLNDYEQYF
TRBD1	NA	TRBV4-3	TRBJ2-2	TGCGCCAGCAGCCAAGAACCGGGACAGGACACCGGGGAGCTGTTTTTT	CASSQEPGQDTGELFF
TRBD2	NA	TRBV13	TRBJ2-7	TGTGCCAGCAAAATGGGGGGGGCCTACGAGCAGTACTTC	CASKMGGAYEQYF
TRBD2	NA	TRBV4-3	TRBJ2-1	TGCGCCAGCAGCCCCTTACCTTCAGCGGGAAACTCCTACAATGAGCAGTTCTTC	CASSPLPSAGNSYNEQFF
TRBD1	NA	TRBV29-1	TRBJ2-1	TGCAGCGTCTCTTCTAGGGACAGGGCGGGCAATGAGCAGTTCTTC	CSVSSRDRAGNEQFF
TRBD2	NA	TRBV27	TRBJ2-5	TGTGCCAGCACCCTGAGCGGGGGGGCCGGAGAGACCCAGTACTTC	CASTLSGGAGETQYF
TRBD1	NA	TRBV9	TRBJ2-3	TGTGCCAGCAGCGAAAGGGGGCCCCCAGATACGCAGTATTTT	CASSERGPPDTQYF
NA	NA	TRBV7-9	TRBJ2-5	TGTGCCAGCAGCTTCGCGGAGACCCAGTACTTC	CASSFAETQYF
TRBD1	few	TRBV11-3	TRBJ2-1	TGTGCCAGCAGCTCACAGGGGAGTCACTACAATGAGCAGTTCTTC	CASSSQGSHYNEQFF
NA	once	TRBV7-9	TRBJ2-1	TGTGCCAGCAGCTTAGCGGTCGGCTTATCCTACAATGAGCAGTTCTTC	CASSLAVGLSYNEQFF
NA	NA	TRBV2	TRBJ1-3	TGTGCCAGCATCCCCCAGGGAGGAAACACCATATATTTT	CASIPQGGNTIYF
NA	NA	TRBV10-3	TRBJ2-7	TGTGCCATCAGCTTAAATACCCTGGGACACCTAACCTACGAGCAGTACTTC	CAISLNTLGHLTYEQYF
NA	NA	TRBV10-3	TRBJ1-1	TGTGCCATCAGGGGGCCTCCAGGGGATACGAACACTGAAGCTTTCTTT	CAIRGPPGDTNTEAFF
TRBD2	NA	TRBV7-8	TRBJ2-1	TGTGCCAGCAGCTCGGGACTAGCGGGAGGAGATTCCTACAATGAGCAGTTCTTC	CASSSGLAGGDSYNEQFF
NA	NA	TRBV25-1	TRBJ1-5	TGTGCCAGCAGTGATGGCCCCCAGGACTATAGCAATCAGCCCCAGCATTTT	CASSDGPQDYSNQPQHF
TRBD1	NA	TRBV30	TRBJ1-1	TGTGCCTGGGGGACAGGGGGAACTGAAGCTTTCTTT	CAWGTGGTEAFF
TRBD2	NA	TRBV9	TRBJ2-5	TGTGCCAGCAGCGTAAAGGGACTAGGGGAAGAGACCCAGTACTTC	CASSVKGLGEETQYF
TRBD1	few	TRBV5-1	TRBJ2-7	TGCGCCAGCAGCGCCGGGACAGGAGCCTACGAGCAGTACTTC	CASSAGTGAYEQYF
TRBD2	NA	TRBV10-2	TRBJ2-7	TGCGCCAGCAGTGAACCGGGGGGGCCCGTCCACGAGCAGTACTTC	CASSEPGGPVHEQYF
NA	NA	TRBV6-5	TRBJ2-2	TGTGCCAGCAGCGAGGGGAGGACGGCCGGGGAGCTGTTTTTT	CASSEGRTAGELFF
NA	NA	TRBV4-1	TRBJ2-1	TGCGCCAGCAGCCAAGGGGTTTTCAATGAGCAGTTCTTC	CASSQGVFNEQFF
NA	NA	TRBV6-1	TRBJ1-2	TGTGCCAGCAGTGAAGGGGTCATGGTTTCGGACTATGGCTACACCTTC	CASSEGVMVSDYGYTF
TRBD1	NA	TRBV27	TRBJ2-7	TGTGCCAGCAGTCCGAGGACAGGGGGCGCGGAGCGGAGCTACGAGCAGTACTTC	CASSPRTGGAERSYEQYF
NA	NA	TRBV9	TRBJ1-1	TGTGCCAGCAGCGTAGGACAGGAGCTTGAAGCTTTCTTT	CASSVGQELEAFF
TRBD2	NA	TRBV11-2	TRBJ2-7	TGTGCCAGCAGCTTAGAAGCGGGGGGCCTCTACGAGCAGTACTTC	CASSLEAGGLYEQYF
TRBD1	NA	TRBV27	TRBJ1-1	TGTGCCAGCAGTCAGGGACAGGGAGGGGTCACTGAAGCTTTCTTT	CASSQGQGGVTEAFF
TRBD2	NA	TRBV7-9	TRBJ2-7	TGTGCCAGCAGCTCTTGGACTAGCGGGAGAATCCACGAGCAGTACTTC	CASSSWTSGRIHEQYF
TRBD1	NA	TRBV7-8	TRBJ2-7	TGTGCCAGCAGCTTAGAGACAGGGAGGCAGTACTTC	CASSLETGRQYF
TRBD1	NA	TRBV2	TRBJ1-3	TGTGCCAGCAGTGGACAGGGGAACACCATATATTTT	CASSGQGNTIYF
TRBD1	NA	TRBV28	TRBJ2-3	TGTGCCAGCGCCCACAGGGGGCTCCCAGATACGCAGTATTTT	CASAHRGLPDTQYF
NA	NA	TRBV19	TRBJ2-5	TGTGCCAGTAGCTCTTACGGTGAGACCCAGTACTTC	CASSSYGETQYF
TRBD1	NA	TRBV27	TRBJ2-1	TGTGCCAGCAGTTATACAGGGGGCAATGAGCAGTTCTTC	CASSYTGGNEQFF
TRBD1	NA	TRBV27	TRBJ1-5	TGTGCCAGCAGACAGGGGGCTCAGCCCCAGCATTTT	CASRQGAQPQHF
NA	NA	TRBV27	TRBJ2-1	TGTGCCAGCAGTCCGCGATACAATGAGCAGTTCTTC	CASSPRYNEQFF
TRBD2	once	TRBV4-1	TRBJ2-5	TGCGCCAGCAGCCAAGATCTTTCGGGAGGAGCAGGAGAGACCCAGTACTTC	CASSQDLSGGAGETQYF
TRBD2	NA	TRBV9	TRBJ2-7	TGTGCCAGCAGCGCTTCCGGGACTAGCGGGAGTAGCTACGAGCAGTACTTC	CASSASGTSGSSYEQYF
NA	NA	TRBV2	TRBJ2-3	TGTGCCAGCAGTGAACCTCAGAGCACAGATACGCAGTATTTT	CASSEPQSTDTQYF
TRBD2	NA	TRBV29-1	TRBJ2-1	TGCAGCGTCACTAGCGGGGGTTACAATGAGCAGTTCTTC	CSVTSGGYNEQFF
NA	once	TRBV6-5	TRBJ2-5	TGTGCCAGCAGTTACACGCCCGGGGCCCAAGAGACCCAGTACTTC	CASSYTPGAQETQYF
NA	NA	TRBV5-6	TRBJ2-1	TGTGCCAGTTGCGGGGGCTTTTTACCTTACAATGAGCAGTTCTTC	CASCGGFLPYNEQFF
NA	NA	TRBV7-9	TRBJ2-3	TGTGCCAGCAGCCCTCAATCGGGTGAGACAGATACGCAGTATTTT	CASSPQSGETDTQYF
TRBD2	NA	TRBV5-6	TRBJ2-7	TGTGCCAGCAGCTTGGCCGGCGGGGGGACCTACGAGCAGTACTTC	CASSLAGGGTYEQYF
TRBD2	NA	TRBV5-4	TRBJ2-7	TGTGCCAGCAGCCCGGAACTAGCGGGGTCCTACGAGCAGTACTTC	CASSPELAGSYEQYF
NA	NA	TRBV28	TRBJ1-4	TGTGCCAGCAGTTTCCCCAACCTTGAAAAACTGTTTTTT	CASSFPNLEKLFF